This T cell receptor beta chain came from a study of blood T cell repertoires in COVID-19. In the study overall: The analysed material was cDNA or gDNA that came from T cells, B-cell-depleted T cells, or PBMCs.

Using immunoSEQ multiplex PCR, the repertoire was profiled, and TCRdb retains in-frame clones only, with some absent. The sample shows about 280,000 clones, 85% of them seen only once. The CDR3 has 15 residues. The germline gives CDR1 MDHEN, CDR2 SYDVKM. V gave up 6 bases and J gave up 2 bases; unmatched junction bases: 7. The V and J genes are TRBV28 and TRBJ1-5, with 7 bases identical to TRBD1. This clonotype was sampled from a man aged 45-60 years with active or convalescent COVID-19. The sample comprised peripheral blood. The CDR3 spells CASRETGYGNQPQHF. CDR3 coding DNA: TGTGCCAGCAGAGAGACAGGGTACGGCAATCAGCCCCAGCATTTT. The whole variable domain, remainder taken from reference TRBV28 and TRBJ1-5, is DVKVTQSSRYLVKRTGEKVFLECVQDMDHENMFWYRQDPGLGLRLIYFSYDVKMKEKGDIPEGYSVSREKKERFSLILESASTNQTSMYLCASRETGYGNQPQHFGDGTRLSIL.